These 16 T cell receptor beta chains were sequenced from one sample in a study of blood T cell repertoires in COVID-19. Using immunoSEQ multiplex PCR, the repertoire was profiled, and TCRdb retains in-frame clones only, with some absent. Here the sample spans approximately 70,000 clones, 79% being singletons. The material sequenced was peripheral blood. These receptor sequences come from a man in his 60s with active or convalescent COVID-19.

The chain joins TRBV7-9 to TRBJ2-5, with a possible D match to TRBD2 (6 bases). Germline V gene sequence: CDR1 SEHNR, CDR2 FQNEAQ (reference sequence). The CDR3 consists of 15 residues. V dropped 4 bases and J dropped 0 bases, with 12 bases sitting between them. The DNA for the CDR3 is TGTGCCAGCAGCTCCGGGAGTTACCACCAAGAGACCCAGTACTTC. It yields the protein CASSSGSYHQETQYF.

V gene TRBV19 combines with J gene TRBJ1-4; 8 bases are a match to TRBD1. CDR1 and CDR2 (germline): LNHDA, SQIVND (reference sequence). Unmatched junction bases numbered 3, after V lost 0 bases and J lost 3 bases. This CDR3 region has 16 residues. The CDR3: CASSIDLDRANEKLFF. CDR3 in DNA: TGTGCCAGTAGTATAGATCTGGACAGGGCTAATGAAAAACTGTTTTTT. Full variable domain (remainder filled in from reference TRBV19 and TRBJ1-4): DGGITQSPKYLFRKEGQNVTLSCEQNLNHDAMYWYRQDPGQGLRLIYYSQIVNDFQKGDIAEGYSVSREKKESFPLTVTSAQKNPTAFYLCASSIDLDRANEKLFFGSGTQLSVL.

This clone was detected only a few times. V usage is TRBV2 and J usage is TRBJ2-7; D may be TRBD1 (6 bases). This CDR3 is 17 amino acids long. In germline, CDR1 is SNHLY, CDR2 FYNNEI. V dropped 0 bases and J dropped 0 bases, with 15 bases sitting between them. This CDR3 is CASSEALGQRGSYEQYF. The CDR3 nucleotides are TGTGCCAGCAGTGAAGCGCTAGGACAGAGAGGCTCCTACGAGCAGTACTTC. The full variable domain, its missing parts supplied by reference TRBV2 and TRBJ2-7, is EPEVTQTPSHQVTQMGQEVILRCVPISNHLYFYWYRQILGQKVEFLVSFYNNEISEKSEIFDDQFSVERPDGSNFTLKIRSTKLEDSAMYFCASSEALGQRGSYEQYFGPGTRLTVT.

This rearrangement joins TRBV7-2 to TRBJ2-3; perhaps TRBD2 as D (6 bases). The CDR3 length is 15 residues. Trimming removed 6 bases at V and 1 base at J, with 14 bases between. The germline gives CDR1 SGHTA, CDR2 FQGNSA. CDR3 DNA: TGTGCCAGCAGTACGGCTGGGACTCGCACAGATACGCAGTATTTT. It codes for CASSTAGTRTDTQYF.

This clone was detected only once. The chain carries TRBV2 and TRBJ1-1; D unclear. With 4 bases removed from V and 8 bases from J, the gap between germline ends came to 8 bases. Looked up from germline, CDR1 is SNHLY and CDR2 is FYNNEI. The CDR3 is made up of 11 amino acids. Here the CDR3 DNA reads TGTGCCAGCAGTGTTGAGATCGAAGCTTTCTTT. It encodes CASSVEIEAFF.

The chain employs TRBV5-4 and TRBJ2-7; possibly TRBD2 for D (5 bases). The CDR3 loop spans 12 amino acids. CDR1 SGHNT and CDR2 YYREEE come from the germline V gene (reference sequence). The V end was cut by 3 bases, the J end by 4 bases, with 8 bases between. The CDR3 loop is CASSSGTYEQYF. In DNA, the CDR3 is TGTGCCAGCAGCTCGGGAACGTACGAGCAGTACTTC.

This chain links TRBV2 with TRBJ2-5, with TRBD2 matching 12 bases. V was clipped by 6 bases and J by 4 bases; unmatched bases: 6. The CDR3 loop spans 15 amino acids. Germline V gives CDR1 SNHLY, CDR2 FYNNEI. The CDR3 sequence is CASRSLAGGLETQYF. The DNA for the CDR3 is TGTGCCAGCAGGAGTCTAGCGGGGGGGCTAGAGACCCAGTACTTC.

The CDR3 DNA reads as TGTGCCAGTAGTACTCAGGGGGCCCATGGCTACACCTTC. Protein sequence: CASSTQGAHGYTF. This chain uses TRBV19 with TRBJ1-2; 8 nucleotides match TRBD1. The junction had 4 bases not matched to a gene; V was cut back by 4 bases and J by 6 bases. This CDR3 has 13 amino acids. Germline CDR1 reads LNHDA; CDR2 reads SQIVND (reference sequence).

The count of this clone is one. The chain has TRBV27 and TRBJ1-2; 7 nucleotides match TRBD1. Germline assignment: CDR1 MNHEY and CDR2 SMNVEV (reference sequence). The CDR3 loop spans 15 amino acids. V was pared by 5 bases and J by 5 bases, with 11 bases of the junction left unmatched. CDR3 bases: TGTGCCAGCAGTCCCCGACAGGGTGGGGGGTATGGCTACACCTTC. This gives the protein CASSPRQGGGYGYTF.

The gene calls are TRBV10-3 and TRBJ1-2; D is possibly TRBD1 (6 bases). The V end lost 5 bases, the J end lost 4 bases, and 11 bases lay between the germline ends. Germline lookup yields CDR1 ENHRY and CDR2 SYGVKD. The CDR3 spans 13 residues. This CDR3 is CAISTGLIYGYTF. Here the CDR3 DNA reads TGTGCCATCAGTACAGGGCTGATCTATGGCTACACCTTC.

This chain joins TRBV10-3 and TRBJ1-5; TRBD1 might be the D (5 bases). The germline V gene encodes CDR1 ENHRY and CDR2 SYGVKD. Deletions cut 10 bases from V and 7 bases from J, with 14 bases between. The length of the CDR3 is 12 residues. CDR3 in amino acids: CATGDFGQPQHF. Here the CDR3 DNA reads TGTGCCACGGGGGACTTCGGGCAGCCCCAGCATTTT.

This clone was detected only once. The chain links TRBV5-4 to TRBJ2-6, with D tentatively TRBD1 (5 bases). The CDR3 has 18 amino acids. Trimming removed 3 bases at V and 0 bases at J, with 16 bases between. Germline loops: CDR1 SGHNT, CDR2 YYREEE (reference sequence). In DNA form, the CDR3 reads TGTGCCAGCAGCTCAACACTTGTCAGGGCCTCTGGGGCCAACGTCCTGACTTTC. Its translation: CASSSTLVRASGANVLTF.

This chain joins TRBV27 and TRBJ1-4; D is ambiguous. With 4 bases removed from V and 10 bases from J, the gap between germline ends came to 13 bases. The germline gives CDR1 MNHEY, CDR2 SMNVEV (reference sequence). The CDR3 sequence is 13 residues long. The CDR3 region has the DNA TGTGCCAGCAGTTCGGACTTTTTGGGAAAACTGTTTTTT. Translating it yields CASSSDFLGKLFF.

The rearrangement joins TRBV7-3 to TRBJ2-2; 9 bases map to TRBD1. The CDR3 is 15 amino acids. In germline, CDR1 is SGHTA, CDR2 FQGTGA. V shed 5 bases and J 6 bases; nucleotides not matched to a gene: 7. This chain's CDR3 is CASSPRTGVAGELFF. CDR3 DNA sequence: TGTGCCAGCAGCCCCCGGACAGGGGTCGCCGGGGAGCTGTTTTTT.

The chain recombines TRBV7-8 with TRBJ1-6, with D perhaps TRBD1 (6 bases). Trimming removed 5 bases from V and 9 bases from J, with 29 bases in between. Germline V gene data show CDR1 as SGHVS and CDR2 as FQNEAQ. CDR3 size: 19 residues. CDR3 nucleotide sequence: TGTGCCAGCAGCCCAAACAGGGTCGGCGGCCCCTTAAGTGCTTCACCCCTCCACTTT. Translated: CASSPNRVGGPLSASPLHF.

This clone was detected a few times. The J gene is TRBJ1-3, the V gene TRBV7-9; no definite D call. Between the trimmed V and J ends, which lost 5 bases and 0 bases, there was a span of 14 bases. The CDR3 has 16 amino acids. Germline V gives CDR1 SEHNR, CDR2 FQNEAQ (reference sequence). CDR3 amino acids: CASSAVDGSSGNTIYF. The CDR3 DNA sequence: TGTGCCAGCAGCGCGGTGGACGGGAGCTCTGGAAACACCATATATTTT.